Described below is a single T cell receptor (beta chain) sequence and its context. Its specificity is not known. Trimming pared 0 bases from V and 3 bases from J, leaving 16 bases between. The germline gives CDR1 SGHDT, CDR2 YYEEEE. This CDR3 has 16 residues. This sample is drawn from a study of Ad26.COV2.S vaccination and SARS-CoV-2 variants. The overall study: Ad26.COV2.S given intramuscularly, once or twice 56 days apart.

Treatment denoted: over 15 received Ad26.COV2.S at low or high dose, single or two shots; 5 received placebo; per-sample allocation not given. Day 63 after the first vaccine or placebo injection was the time point for sampling. Broader study findings: Participants given vaccine showed non-spike TCR breadth similar to that of placebo recipients.

The method was immunoSEQ multiplex PCR; TCRdb's version includes in-frame clones alone and lacks a portion of them. The profile shows fewer than 400,000 clones, approximately 80% of them singletons. Material: peripheral blood, obtained in a trial of Ad26.COV2.S vaccine versus placebo. V and J are TRBV5-6 and TRBJ2-7; D is perhaps TRBD1 or TRBD2 (6 bases each). This clonotype was obtained from a person aged 18-60 years who received the Ad26.COV2.S COVID-19 vaccine or a placebo. The CDR3 reads CASSLVQGRTVYEQYF. CDR3 bases: TGTGCCAGCAGCTTGGTCCAGGGGAGGACCGTCTACGAGCAGTACTTC.